A single T cell receptor beta chain is shown here with its context. Its antigen remains unknown. This entry comes from a study of T cell responses to AZD1222 COVID-19 vaccine. Findings of the study overall: Just six AZD1222 recipients were seropositive at baseline. Across spike, vaccine-associated CD4 TCRs were found, dominant at 160-218 and 743-854. Researchers took repertoire samples only after the peak T cell response had come. Donors were mostly white British, more females; clonal diversity possibly underestimated.

V lost 5 bases, J lost 3 bases, and 16 bases lay in between. The germline V gene has CDR1 SGHAT and CDR2 FQNNGV. The CDR3 loop spans 15 amino acids. TCRdb's copy holds only in-frame clones and misses some; the assay was immunoSEQ multiplex PCR. The data hold 150,000 or so clones, with approximately 90% observed a single time. The chain carries TRBV11-2 and TRBJ1-1; no reliable D call. Material: peripheral blood, obtained after recovery from COVID-19. This clonotype was sampled from an adult who had recovered from COVID-19. The CDR3 reads CASSPEDGRDTEAFF. In nucleotides, the CDR3 is TGTGCCAGCAGCCCGGAGGACGGTAGGGACACTGAAGCTTTCTTT. The entire variable domain, with the rest obtained from reference TRBV11-2 and TRBJ1-1, is as follows: EAGVAQSPRYKIIEKRQSVAFWCNPISGHATLYWYQQILGQGPKLLIQFQNNGVVDDSQLPKDRFSAERLKGVDSTLKIQPAKLEDSAVYLCASSPEDGRDTEAFFGQGTRLTVV.